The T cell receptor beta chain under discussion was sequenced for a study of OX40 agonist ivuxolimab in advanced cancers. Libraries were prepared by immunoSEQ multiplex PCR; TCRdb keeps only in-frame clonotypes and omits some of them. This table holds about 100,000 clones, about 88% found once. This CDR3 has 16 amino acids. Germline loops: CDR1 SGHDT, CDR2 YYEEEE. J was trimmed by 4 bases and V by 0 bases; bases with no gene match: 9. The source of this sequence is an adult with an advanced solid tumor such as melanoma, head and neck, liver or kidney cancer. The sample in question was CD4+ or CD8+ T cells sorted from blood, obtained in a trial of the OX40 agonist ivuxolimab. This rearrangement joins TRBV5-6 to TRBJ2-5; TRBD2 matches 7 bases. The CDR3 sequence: CASSLERGFAGETQYF. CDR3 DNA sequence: TGTGCCAGCAGCTTGGAGCGGGGCTTCGCAGGAGAGACCCAGTACTTC.